The 21 T cell receptor beta chains given below trace back to one sample, sequenced in a study of naive and memory T cell subsets. Both TRBC1 and TRBC2 were covered by a beta constant-region primer of two equimolar oligonucleotides. TCRdb independently ran MiXCR on the UMI-ligation and nested PCR reads; one entry per CDR3 protein. Altogether approximately 85,000 distinct CDR3 sequences are present, over 7% being singletons, with the ten largest covering around 1.6%. Sample: central memory CD4+ T cells from blood. The receptors here all came from a human donor in good health.

This clonotype occurred a few times. This chain connects TRBV14 to TRBJ2-6; D not resolved. The CDR3 has 13 amino acids. V was clipped by 3 bases and J by 2 bases, with 2 bases between them. CDR1 is SGHDN, CDR2 FVKESK, per germline. The CDR3: CASSQAGANVLTF. The CDR3 region has the DNA TGTGCCAGCAGCCAGGCTGGGGCCAACGTCCTGACTTTC. Supplemented by reference TRBV14 and TRBJ2-6, the full variable domain reads EAGVTQFPSHSVIEKGQTVTLRCDPISGHDNLYWYRRVMGKEIKFLLHFVKESKQDESGMPNNRFLAERTGGTYSTLKVQPAELEDSGVYFCASSQAGANVLTFGAGSRLTVL.

The chain uses TRBV20-1 and TRBJ2-3, with 10 bases identical to TRBD2. This CDR3 is built from 14 residues. The V gene's germline CDR1 is DFQATT and CDR2 SNEGSKA (reference sequence). V lost 5 bases and J lost 2; bases outside the gene matches: 4. The CDR3 DNA reads as TGCAGTGCTCGGACTAGCGGTTTCACAGATACGCAGTATTTT. This gives the protein CSARTSGFTDTQYF.

This clonotype appeared many times. The rearrangement joins TRBV7-2 to TRBJ2-3, with TRBD2 identical over 14 bases. V dropped 5 bases and J dropped 5; count of bases not matched to a gene: 12. Germline V gene data show CDR1 as SGHTA and CDR2 as FQGNSA. CDR3 length: 18 amino acids. The CDR3 DNA reads as TGTGCCAGCAGCATAGGCCCGACTAGCGGGGGGGCCCAAGATACGCAGTATTTT. Amino acid sequence: CASSIGPTSGGAQDTQYF. Filled out from reference TRBV7-2 and TRBJ2-3, the complete variable domain reads GAGVSQSPSNKVTEKGKDVELRCDPISGHTALYWYRQSLGQGLEFLIYFQGNSAPDKSGLPSDRFSAERTGGSVSTLTIQRTQQEDSAVYLCASSIGPTSGGAQDTQYFGPGTRLTVL.

The table lists this clonotype with many counts. V and J are TRBV29-1 and TRBJ2-3; TRBD2 matches at 8 bases. In germline, CDR1 is SQVTM, CDR2 ANQGSEA. CDR3 size: 13 residues. V was pared by 0 bases and J by 8 bases, with 4 bases of the junction left unmatched. CDR3 in DNA: TGCAGCGTTGAAGACACCCGGGGGGGTACGCAGTATTTT. Its translation: CSVEDTRGGTQYF.

This clonotype has at least ten counts. This chain connects TRBV12-3 or TRBV12-4 to TRBJ2-7; possible D gene TRBD2, 7 bases. V lost 3 bases and J lost 4, with 22 bases in between. This CDR3 spans 17 amino acids. The CDR3: CASSFGPAGAGAYEQYF. In DNA form, the CDR3 reads TGTGCCAGCAGTTTTGGACCGGCGGGGGCGGGAGCTTACGAGCAGTACTTC.

At least ten counts were recorded for this clonotype. The chain has TRBV15 and TRBJ1-1; D gene uncertain. V lost 0 bases to trimming and J lost 11 bases, with 19 bases between them. The length of the CDR3 is 15 residues. Germline lookup yields CDR1 LNHNV and CDR2 YYDKDF (reference sequence). The CDR3 coding sequence is TGTGCCACCAGCAGAGATTGGACTGAGCCCTTGAGCGCTTTCTTT. Translating gives CATSRDWTEPLSAFF. Based on the CDR3 plus reference TRBV15 and TRBJ1-1, the full variable domain is DAMVIQNPRYQVTQFGKPVTLSCSQTLNHNVMYWYQQKSSQAPKLLFHYYDKDFNNEADTPDNFQSRRPNTSFCFLDIRSPGLGDTAMYLCATSRDWTEPLSAFFGQGTRLTVV.

In its sample, this clonotype was seen many times. V and J are TRBV3-1 and TRBJ2-7; D call uncertain. V was trimmed by 5 bases and J by 3 bases, leaving 14 bases between them. The CDR3 covers 14 residues. The germline V gene has CDR1 LGHDT and CDR2 YNNKEL (reference sequence). This chain's CDR3 is CASSKRSSVYEQYF. The CDR3 region has the DNA TGTGCCAGCAGCAAGAGGTCCAGTGTCTACGAGCAGTACTTC.

This clonotype was observed many times. The V gene is TRBV28, the J gene TRBJ1-5, with D perhaps matching TRBD1 (5 bases). The germline gives CDR1 MDHEN, CDR2 SYDVKM. This CDR3 has 12 residues. Trimming left V 8 bases short and J 6 bases short, with 11 bases between. The CDR3 spells CASALGGQPQHF. The CDR3 bases are TGTGCCAGCGCTCTTGGGGGTCAGCCCCAGCATTTT.

This clonotype showed up just a few times. V is TRBV20-1 and J is TRBJ2-2, with TRBD1 matching 8 bases. J lost 5 bases, V lost 0 bases, and 5 bases had no gene match. The CDR3 has 15 residues. Germline lookup yields CDR1 DFQATT and CDR2 SNEGSKA (reference sequence). The CDR3 DNA reads TGCAGTGCTAGAGATGGGACAGGCCGGACCGGGGAGCTGTTTTTT. Protein: CSARDGTGRTGELFF.

At least ten counts were recorded for this clonotype. This chain uses TRBV6-2 or TRBV6-3 with TRBJ2-7; no definite D call. The CDR3 totals 14 residues. Trimming left V 6 bases short and J 5 bases short, with 17 bases between. The germline V gene encodes CDR1 MNHEY and CDR2 SVGEGT. CDR3 nucleotide sequence: TGTGCCAGCAGCGACCAAAGGTCACCCCACGAGCAGTACTTC. Translated: CASSDQRSPHEQYF.

The sample holds many counts of this clonotype. J is TRBJ2-1 and V is TRBV13, with 12 bases fitting TRBD2. The CDR3 extends over 18 amino acids. J lost 0 bases, V lost 4 bases, and 7 bases had no gene match. From germline, CDR1 is PRHDT and CDR2 FYEKMQ (reference sequence). The CDR3 loop reads CASSSWTSGALSYNEQFF. The CDR3 coding sequence is TGTGCCAGCAGCTCTTGGACTAGCGGGGCCCTCTCCTACAATGAGCAGTTCTTC.

The chain couples TRBV19 to TRBJ2-5; a weak D match, TRBD1 (6 bases). This CDR3 has 14 residues. Germline V gives CDR1 LNHDA, CDR2 SQIVND (reference sequence). V lost 11 bases to trimming and J lost 3 bases, with 19 bases between them. DNA of the CDR3: TGTGCCTCCGGACAGAGAGGGTGGGAAGAGACCCAGTACTTC. Amino acids: CASGQRGWEETQYF.

This clonotype turned up a few times. This sequence joins TRBV7-9 and TRBJ2-3, with D unclear. CDR1 is SEHNR and CDR2 is FQNEAQ in the germline V gene (reference sequence). The CDR3 contains 14 residues. V lost 4 bases and J 2 bases, leaving 10 bases between the germline ends. CDR3 sequence reads: CASSSPGPTDTQYF. The CDR3 DNA sequence: TGTGCCAGCAGCTCCCCGGGCCCCACAGATACGCAGTATTTT.

This clonotype has only a few counts. The chain employs TRBV5-4 and TRBJ2-3; 13 bases are shared with TRBD2. Germline values: CDR1 SGHNT, CDR2 YYREEE (reference sequence). V lost 8 bases, J lost 0 bases, and 9 bases stayed unmatched. The CDR3 is made up of 17 amino acids. CDR3 coding DNA: TGTGCCAGTTATACACTGGGACTAGCGGGGAGCACAGATACGCAGTATTTT. Its translation: CASYTLGLAGSTDTQYF.

This clonotype was found a few times. The rearrangement uses TRBV6-1 and TRBJ1-2; the match to TRBD1 covers 8 bases. V trimming: 1 base; J trimming: 4 bases; junction bases outside the gene matches: 5. The CDR3 is 15 residues long. The germline CDR1 and CDR2 sequences are MNHNS and SASEGT. The CDR3 DNA reads as TGTGCCAGCAGTGAAGGTCGGACAGGGCGCTATGGCTACACCTTC. Translated: CASSEGRTGRYGYTF.

This clonotype was picked up a small number of times. The chain recombines TRBV4-3 with TRBJ2-3; TRBD2 is a possible D gene (5 bases). Per germline, CDR1 LGHNA and CDR2 YSLEER. Between the trimmed V and J ends, which lost 1 base and 4 bases, there was a span of 15 bases. The CDR3 is made up of 16 amino acids. CDR3 loop: CASSQVRASPPDTQYF. The CDR3, as DNA: TGCGCCAGCAGCCAAGTCCGGGCTAGCCCCCCAGATACGCAGTATTTT.

In this sample, this clonotype turned up many times. The chain carries TRBV20-1 and TRBJ2-2, with TRBD2 matching over 8 bases. CDR1 and CDR2 from the germline V gene are DFQATT and SNEGSKA (reference sequence). The CDR3 covers 16 residues. Losses at the gene ends were 1 base for V and 4 bases for J; bases not matched to a gene: 8. Written as DNA, the CDR3 is TGCAGTGCTAGAGGGATAGCGGGACTAGGCACCGGGGAGCTGTTTTTT. Translated, it gives CSARGIAGLGTGELFF.

The chain links TRBV18 to TRBJ1-3, with D perhaps TRBD1 (5 bases). The germline gives CDR1 KGHSH, CDR2 LQKENI. Deletions cut 3 bases from V and 0 bases from J, with 18 bases between. CDR3 size: 18 residues. The CDR3, as DNA: TGTGCCAGCTCACCGGTCCCAGCGGACACACGCTCTGGAAACACCATATATTTT. It specifies CASSPVPADTRSGNTIYF.

This clonotype was counted ten times or more. The V gene is TRBV18, the J gene TRBJ2-2; D gene uncertain. Germline CDR1 reads KGHSH; CDR2 reads LQKENI. V shed 6 bases and J shed 5 bases, with 10 bases lying between them. The CDR3 contains 13 residues. This chain's CDR3 is CASSSDLTGELFF. The DNA for the CDR3 is TGTGCCAGCTCTTCAGACCTTACCGGGGAGCTGTTTTTT.

A few counts support this clonotype. The chain has TRBV28 and TRBJ2-3, with 10 bases that match TRBD2. V lost 7 bases, J lost 0 bases, and 7 bases stayed unmatched. Looked up from germline, CDR1 is MDHEN and CDR2 is SYDVKM. The CDR3 runs 16 residues. CDR3 residues: CASTLLAGTSTDTQYF. The CDR3 nucleotides are TGTGCCAGCACCCTACTAGCGGGGACTAGCACAGATACGCAGTATTTT.

This clonotype was observed at least ten times. V usage is TRBV24-1 and J usage is TRBJ2-1; D not certain. CDR3 length: 15 amino acids. V was trimmed by 2 bases and J by 10 bases, leaving 17 bases between them. CDR1 is KGHDR and CDR2 is SFDVKD in the germline V gene. CDR3: CATSDSKDQAREQFF. The CDR3 bases are TGTGCCACCAGTGATTCCAAGGACCAAGCTAGGGAGCAGTTCTTC.